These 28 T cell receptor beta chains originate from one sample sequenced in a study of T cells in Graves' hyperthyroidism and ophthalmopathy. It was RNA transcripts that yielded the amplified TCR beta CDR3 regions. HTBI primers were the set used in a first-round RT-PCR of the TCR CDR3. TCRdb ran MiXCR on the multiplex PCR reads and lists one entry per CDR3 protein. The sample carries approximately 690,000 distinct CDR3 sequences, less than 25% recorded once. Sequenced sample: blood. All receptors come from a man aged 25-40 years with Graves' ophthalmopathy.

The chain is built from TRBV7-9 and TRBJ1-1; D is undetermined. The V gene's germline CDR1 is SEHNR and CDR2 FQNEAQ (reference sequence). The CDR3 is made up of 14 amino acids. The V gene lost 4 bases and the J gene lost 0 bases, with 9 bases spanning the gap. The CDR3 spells CASSSTSVNTEAFF. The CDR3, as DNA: TGTGCCAGCAGCTCGACTTCAGTGAACACTGAAGCTTTCTTT.

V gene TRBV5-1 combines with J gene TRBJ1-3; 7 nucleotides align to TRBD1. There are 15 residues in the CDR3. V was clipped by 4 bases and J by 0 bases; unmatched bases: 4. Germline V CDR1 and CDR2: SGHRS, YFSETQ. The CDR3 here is CASSGGQLSGNTIYF. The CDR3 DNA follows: TGCGCCAGCAGCGGGGGACAGCTCTCTGGAAACACCATATATTTT.

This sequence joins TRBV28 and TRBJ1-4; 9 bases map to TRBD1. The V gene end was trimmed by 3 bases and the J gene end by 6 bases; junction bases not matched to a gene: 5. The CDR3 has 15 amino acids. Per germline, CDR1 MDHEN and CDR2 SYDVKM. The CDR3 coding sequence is TGTGCCAGCAGTTTCCGGACAGGGGCGTATGAAAAACTGTTTTTT. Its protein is CASSFRTGAYEKLFF.

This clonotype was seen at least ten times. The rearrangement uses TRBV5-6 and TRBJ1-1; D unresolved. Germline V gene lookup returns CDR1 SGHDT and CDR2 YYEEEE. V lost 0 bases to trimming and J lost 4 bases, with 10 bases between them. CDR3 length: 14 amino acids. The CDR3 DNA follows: TGTGCCAGCAGCTTGGAGCAGGTTCGCACTGAAGCTTTCTTT. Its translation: CASSLEQVRTEAFF.

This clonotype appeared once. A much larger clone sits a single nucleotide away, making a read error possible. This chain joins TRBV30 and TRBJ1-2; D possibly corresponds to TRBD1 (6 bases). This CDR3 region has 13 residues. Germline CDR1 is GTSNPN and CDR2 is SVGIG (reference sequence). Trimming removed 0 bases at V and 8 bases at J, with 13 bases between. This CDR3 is CAWSVPPGDGYTF. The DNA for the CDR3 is TGTGCCTGGAGTGTACCGCCAGGGGACGGCTACACCTTC.

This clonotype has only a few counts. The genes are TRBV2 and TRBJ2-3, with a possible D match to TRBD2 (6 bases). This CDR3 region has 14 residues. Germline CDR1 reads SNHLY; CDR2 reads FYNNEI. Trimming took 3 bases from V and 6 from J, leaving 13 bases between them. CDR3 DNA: TGTGCCAGCAGTGAGTTTACTAGCCCGGATACGCAGTATTTT. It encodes CASSEFTSPDTQYF.

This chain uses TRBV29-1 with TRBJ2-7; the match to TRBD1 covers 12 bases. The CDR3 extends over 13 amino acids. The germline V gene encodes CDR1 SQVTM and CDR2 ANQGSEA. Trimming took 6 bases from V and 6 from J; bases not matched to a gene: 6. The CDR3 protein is CSVPGQGAREQYF. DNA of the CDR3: TGCAGCGTCCCGGGACAGGGGGCCCGCGAGCAGTACTTC.

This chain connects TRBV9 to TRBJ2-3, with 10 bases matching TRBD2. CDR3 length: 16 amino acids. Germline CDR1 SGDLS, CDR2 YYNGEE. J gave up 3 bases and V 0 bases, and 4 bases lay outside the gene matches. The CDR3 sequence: CASSVALAGRTDTQYF. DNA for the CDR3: TGTGCCAGCAGCGTAGCACTAGCGGGAAGGACAGATACGCAGTATTTT.

The CDR3 here is CASSIRLAGRDNEQFF. The CDR3 DNA follows: TGTGCCAGTAGTATAAGACTAGCGGGAAGGGACAATGAGCAGTTCTTC. The chain uses TRBV19 and TRBJ2-1; TRBD2 aligns across 11 bases. CDR3 length equals 16 residues. CDR1 and CDR2 from the germline V gene are LNHDA and SQIVND (reference sequence). J lost 5 bases, V lost 2 bases, and 5 bases had no gene match.

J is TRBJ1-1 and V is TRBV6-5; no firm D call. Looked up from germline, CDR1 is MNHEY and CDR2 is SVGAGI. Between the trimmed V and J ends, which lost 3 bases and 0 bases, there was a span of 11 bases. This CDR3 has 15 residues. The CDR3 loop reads CASSYTKPMNTEAFF. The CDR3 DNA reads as TGTGCCAGCAGTTATACCAAACCTATGAACACTGAAGCTTTCTTT.

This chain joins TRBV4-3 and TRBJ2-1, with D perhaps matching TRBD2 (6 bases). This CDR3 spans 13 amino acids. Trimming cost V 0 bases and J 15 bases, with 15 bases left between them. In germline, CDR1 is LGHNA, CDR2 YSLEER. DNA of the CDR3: TGCGCCAGCAGCCAAGATACGGCGGGACCTAGGTTCTTC. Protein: CASSQDTAGPRFF.

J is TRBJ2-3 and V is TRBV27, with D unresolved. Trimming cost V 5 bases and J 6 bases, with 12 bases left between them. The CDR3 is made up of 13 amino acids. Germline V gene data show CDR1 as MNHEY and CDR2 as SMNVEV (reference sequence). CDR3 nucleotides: TGTGCCAGCAGTCCCTCCCATTCGGATACGCAGTATTTT. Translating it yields CASSPSHSDTQYF.

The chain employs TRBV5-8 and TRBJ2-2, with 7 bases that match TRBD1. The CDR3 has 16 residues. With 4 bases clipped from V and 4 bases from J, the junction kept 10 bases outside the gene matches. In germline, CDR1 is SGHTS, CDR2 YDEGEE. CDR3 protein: CASSKNRGTSTGELFF. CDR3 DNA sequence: TGTGCCAGCAGCAAAAACAGGGGAACTTCCACCGGGGAGCTGTTTTTT.

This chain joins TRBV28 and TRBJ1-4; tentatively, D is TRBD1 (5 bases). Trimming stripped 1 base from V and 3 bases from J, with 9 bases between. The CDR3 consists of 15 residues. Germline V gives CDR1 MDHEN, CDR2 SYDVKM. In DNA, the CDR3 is TGTGCCAGCAGTTTATACGGGGCCCCTAATGAAAAACTGTTTTTT. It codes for CASSLYGAPNEKLFF.

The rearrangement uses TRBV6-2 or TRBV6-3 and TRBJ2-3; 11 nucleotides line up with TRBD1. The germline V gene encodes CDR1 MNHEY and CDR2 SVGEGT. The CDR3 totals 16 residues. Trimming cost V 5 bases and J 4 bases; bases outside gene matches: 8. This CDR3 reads CASSLGTGGYPDTQYF. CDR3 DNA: TGTGCCAGCAGTCTCGGGACAGGGGGATATCCAGATACGCAGTATTTT.

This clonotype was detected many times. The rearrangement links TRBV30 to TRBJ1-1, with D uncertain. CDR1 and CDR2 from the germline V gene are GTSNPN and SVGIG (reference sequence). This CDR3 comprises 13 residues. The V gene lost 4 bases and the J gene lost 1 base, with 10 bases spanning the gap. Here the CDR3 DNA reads TGTGCCTGGAACTGGTTGTGGAACACTGAAGCTTTCTTT. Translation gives CAWNWLWNTEAFF.

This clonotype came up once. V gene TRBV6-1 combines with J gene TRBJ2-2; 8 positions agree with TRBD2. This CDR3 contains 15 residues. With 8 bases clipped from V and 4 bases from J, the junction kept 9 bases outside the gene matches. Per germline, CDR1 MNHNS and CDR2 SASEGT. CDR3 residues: CASGPTSGVTGELFF. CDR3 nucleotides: TGTGCCAGCGGACCTACTAGCGGAGTCACCGGGGAGCTGTTTTTT.

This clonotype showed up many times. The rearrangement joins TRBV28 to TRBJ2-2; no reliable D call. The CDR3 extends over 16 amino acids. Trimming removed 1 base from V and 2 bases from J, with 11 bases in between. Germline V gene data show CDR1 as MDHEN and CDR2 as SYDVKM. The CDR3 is CASSLSHLLNTGELFF. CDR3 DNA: TGTGCCAGCAGTTTATCCCATTTACTAAACACCGGGGAGCTGTTTTTT.

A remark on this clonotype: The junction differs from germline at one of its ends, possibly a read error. Here the CDR3 DNA reads TGTGCCAGCTCACCACGGGAAGTAACCGGCGAGGTCTTC. It encodes CASSPREVTGEVF. This chain connects TRBV18 to TRBJ2-1; D is undetermined. The CDR3 runs to 13 residues. Germline CDR1 KGHSH, CDR2 LQKENI.

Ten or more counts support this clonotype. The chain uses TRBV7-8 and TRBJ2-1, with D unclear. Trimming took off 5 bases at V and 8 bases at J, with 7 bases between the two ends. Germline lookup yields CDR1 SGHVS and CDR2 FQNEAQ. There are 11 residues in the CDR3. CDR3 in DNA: TGTGCCAGCAGCGATGGGCATGAGCAGTTCTTC. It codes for CASSDGHEQFF.

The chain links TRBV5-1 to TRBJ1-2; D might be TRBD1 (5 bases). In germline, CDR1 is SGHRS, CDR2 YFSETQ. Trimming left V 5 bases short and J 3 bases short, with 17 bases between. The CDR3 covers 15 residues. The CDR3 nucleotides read TGCGCCAGCAGTTTTGCAGGGTATGGAGACTATGGCTACACCTTC. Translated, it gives CASSFAGYGDYGYTF.

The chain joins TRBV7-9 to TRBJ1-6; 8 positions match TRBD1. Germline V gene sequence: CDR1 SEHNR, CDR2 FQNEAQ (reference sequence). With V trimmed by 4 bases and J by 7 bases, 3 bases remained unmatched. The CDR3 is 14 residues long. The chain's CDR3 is CASSSDRVNSPLHF. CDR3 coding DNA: TGTGCCAGCAGCTCGGACAGGGTAAATTCACCCCTCCACTTT.

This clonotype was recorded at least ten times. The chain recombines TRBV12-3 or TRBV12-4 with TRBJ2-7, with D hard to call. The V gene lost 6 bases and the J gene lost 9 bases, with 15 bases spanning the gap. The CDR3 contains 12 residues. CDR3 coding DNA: TGTGCCAGCAGCCTCGAGACACCGGCGCAGTACTTC. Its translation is CASSLETPAQYF.

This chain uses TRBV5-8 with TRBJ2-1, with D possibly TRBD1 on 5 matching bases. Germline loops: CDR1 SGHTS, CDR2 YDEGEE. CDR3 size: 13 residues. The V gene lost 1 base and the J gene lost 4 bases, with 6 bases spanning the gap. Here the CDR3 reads CASSLRTYNEQFF. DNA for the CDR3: TGTGCCAGCAGCTTGCGGACATACAATGAGCAGTTCTTC.

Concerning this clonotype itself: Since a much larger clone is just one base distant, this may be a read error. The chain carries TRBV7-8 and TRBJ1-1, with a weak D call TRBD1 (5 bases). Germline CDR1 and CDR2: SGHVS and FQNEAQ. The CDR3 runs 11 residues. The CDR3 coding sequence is TGTGCCAGCAGCCCAACAGGTGAAGCTCTCTTT. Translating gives CASSPTGEALF. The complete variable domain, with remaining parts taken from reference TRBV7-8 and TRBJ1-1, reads GAGVSQSPRYKVAKRGQDVALRCDPISGHVSLFWYQQALGQGPEFLTYFQNEAQLDKSGLPSDRFFAERPEGSVSTLKIQRTQQEDSAVYLCASSPTGEALFGQGTRLTVV.

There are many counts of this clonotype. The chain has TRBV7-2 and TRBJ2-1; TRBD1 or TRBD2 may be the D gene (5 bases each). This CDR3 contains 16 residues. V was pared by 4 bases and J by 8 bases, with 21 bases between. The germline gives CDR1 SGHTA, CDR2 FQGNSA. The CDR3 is CASSSTWGLRGHEQFF. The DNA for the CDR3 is TGTGCCAGCAGCTCCACCTGGGGCCTACGGGGCCATGAGCAGTTCTTC.

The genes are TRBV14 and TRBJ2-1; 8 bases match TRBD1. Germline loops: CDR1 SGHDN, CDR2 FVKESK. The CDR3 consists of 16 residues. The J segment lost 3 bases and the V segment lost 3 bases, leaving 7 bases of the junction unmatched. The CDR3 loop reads CASSQFGQGNYNEQFF. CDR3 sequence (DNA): TGTGCCAGCAGCCAGTTTGGACAGGGAAACTACAATGAGCAGTTCTTC.

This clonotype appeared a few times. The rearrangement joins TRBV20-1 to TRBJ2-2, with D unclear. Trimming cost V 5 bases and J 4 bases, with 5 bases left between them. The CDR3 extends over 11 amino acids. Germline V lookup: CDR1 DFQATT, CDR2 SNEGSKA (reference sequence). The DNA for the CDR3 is TGCAGTGCTCCCCTCACCGGGGAGCTGTTTTTT. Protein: CSAPLTGELFF.